The 22 T cell receptor beta chains in this list originate from one sample, sequenced in a study of blood T cells in healthy people across ages. Primed by a sample-barcoded 5' primer and a J-beta primer mix, a second PCR proceeded for about 6 to 11 cycles. Via MiXCR, TCRdb re-called the 5' RACE reads, giving one row per CDR3 protein. Here the sample spans 800,000 or so distinct CDR3 sequences, 20% to 25% being singletons. The same specimen was also included in a second study, on T cells of mothers and their children.

Sequencing used blood. Every receptor here comes from a boy aged 5-17 years in good health.

The rearrangement uses TRBV5-8 and TRBJ2-1, with 7 positions matching TRBD1. V shed 0 bases, J shed 3 bases, and the junction held 3 bases outside the gene matches. Germline assignment: CDR1 SGHTS and CDR2 YDEGEE. The CDR3 has 15 residues. CDR3 sequence: CASSLAGGIYNEQFF. In DNA, the CDR3 is TGTGCCAGCAGCTTGGCAGGGGGAATCTACAATGAGCAGTTCTTC.

V and J are TRBV3-1 and TRBJ1-1, with 11 nucleotides matching TRBD1. V shed 4 bases and J 11 bases; nucleotides not matched to a gene: 18. This CDR3 region has 17 residues. Germline V gene lookup returns CDR1 LGHDT and CDR2 YNNKEL (reference sequence). CDR3 region: CASSPNRDRGSTLSAFF. The CDR3 DNA follows: TGTGCCAGCAGCCCAAACCGGGACAGGGGGAGTACCTTGAGCGCTTTCTTT.

The gene calls are TRBV6-2 or TRBV6-3 and TRBJ2-5; D not resolved. The germline gives CDR1 MNHEY, CDR2 SVGEGT. V was cut by 3 bases and J by 5 bases, with 7 bases left in between. The CDR3 is made up of 12 amino acids. CDR3: CASSYGPETQYF. The DNA of the CDR3 is TGTGCCAGCAGTTATGGACCGGAGACCCAGTACTTC.

The rearrangement joins TRBV20-1 to TRBJ2-7, with 12 nucleotides matching TRBD2. The V gene's germline CDR1 is DFQATT and CDR2 SNEGSKA (reference sequence). The CDR3 sequence is 14 residues long. V was pared by 5 bases and J by 6 bases, with 8 bases of the junction left unmatched. This CDR3 is CSAQKTSGRGEQYF. DNA for the CDR3: TGCAGTGCTCAAAAGACTAGCGGGAGAGGCGAGCAGTACTTC.

V gene TRBV9 combines with J gene TRBJ2-1, with 8 nucleotides matching TRBD2. V was pared by 0 bases and J by 6 bases, with 11 bases of the junction left unmatched. CDR1 is SGDLS, CDR2 YYNGEE, per germline. This CDR3 is 17 amino acids long. CDR3 nucleotide sequence: TGTGCCAGCAGCGTAGCCCTCCGTTTAGCGGGGCTCAATGAGCAGTTCTTC. It translates to CASSVALRLAGLNEQFF.

This clonotype was counted at least ten times. V usage is TRBV4-3 and J usage is TRBJ2-3; a possible D gene is TRBD2 (5 bases). Trimming took 3 bases from V and 3 from J, leaving 10 bases between them. The CDR3 extends over 14 amino acids. CDR1 and CDR2 from the germline V gene are LGHNA and YSLEER. CDR3 region: CASSQGRGTDTQYF. CDR3 in DNA: TGCGCCAGCAGCCAGGGGAGAGGGACAGATACGCAGTATTTT.

The chain employs TRBV28 and TRBJ2-7; no definite D call. Germline V gene sequence: CDR1 MDHEN, CDR2 SYDVKM. V dropped 4 bases and J dropped 2 bases, with 12 bases sitting between them. The CDR3 length is 14 residues. The CDR3 nucleotides read TGTGCCAGCAGTTACTCAATCCCTCCCTACGAGCAGTACTTC. The encoded protein is CASSYSIPPYEQYF.

This chain uses TRBV20-1 with TRBJ2-7; the D gene is possibly TRBD2 (6 bases). Trimming took off 8 bases at V and 5 bases at J, with 28 bases between the two ends. The germline gives CDR1 DFQATT, CDR2 SNEGSKA (reference sequence). The CDR3 extends over 16 amino acids. The CDR3 spells CSFRGEGTVGLHEQYF. In DNA form, the CDR3 reads TGCAGTTTTCGCGGCGAGGGGACGGTGGGACTCCACGAGCAGTACTTC.

The CDR3 spells CASSGTLGTRALEQFF. In DNA, the CDR3 is TGTGCCAGCAGTGGAACCCTCGGGACTCGCGCGTTGGAGCAGTTCTTC. The V gene is TRBV2, the J gene TRBJ2-1; possibly TRBD2 for D (6 bases). V lost 4 bases and J lost 10, with 23 bases in between. The CDR3 spans 16 residues. CDR1 is SNHLY and CDR2 is FYNNEI in the germline V gene. Together with reference TRBV2 and TRBJ2-1, the CDR3 gives the full variable domain: EPEVTQTPSHQVTQMGQEVILRCVPISNHLYFYWYRQILGQKVEFLVSFYNNEISEKSEIFDDQFSVERPDGSNFTLKIRSTKLEDSAMYFCASSGTLGTRALEQFFGPGTRLTVL.

This clonotype was seen a few times. The V and J genes are TRBV4-3 and TRBJ2-7; 9 nucleotides agree with TRBD1. CDR1 is LGHNA, CDR2 YSLEER, per germline. The junction had 5 bases not matched to a gene; V was cut back by 5 bases and J by 3 bases. CDR3 size: 14 residues. CDR3 in amino acids: CASSVGQGIYEQYF. CDR3 nucleotides: TGCGCCAGCAGCGTTGGACAGGGGATCTACGAGCAGTACTTC.

V usage is TRBV5-5 and J usage is TRBJ2-5, with D unclear. The closer fit of TRBJ2-7 to the DNA end suggests the J call may be wrong. The CDR3 runs 13 residues. Germline V gene lookup returns CDR1 SGHKS and CDR2 YYEKEE (reference sequence). CDR3 residues: CASSSRFEYEQYF. In DNA form, the CDR3 reads TGTGCCAGCAGCTCCAGATTCGAATACGAGCAGTACTTC.

This clonotype was detected only a few times. This sequence joins TRBV9 and TRBJ2-5; D is unresolved. Trimming cost V 4 bases and J 4 bases, with 17 bases left between them. CDR1 SGDLS and CDR2 YYNGEE come from the germline V gene. The CDR3 sequence is 15 residues long. CDR3: CASSLIGRTTETQYF. The CDR3 DNA follows: TGTGCCAGCAGCTTAATAGGGCGCACTACAGAGACCCAGTACTTC.

V usage is TRBV5-1 and J usage is TRBJ2-3; D unresolved. V shed 0 bases and J shed 5 bases, with 7 bases lying between them. Per the germline V gene, CDR1 is SGHRS and CDR2 is YFSETQ. The CDR3 covers 13 residues. CDR3 loop: CASSLAEEDTQYF. The DNA of the CDR3 is TGCGCCAGCAGCTTGGCCGAAGAAGATACGCAGTATTTT.

This clonotype showed up just a few times. The rearrangement uses TRBV5-1 and TRBJ2-5, with a possible D match to TRBD1 (5 bases). The closer fit of TRBJ2-7 to the DNA end suggests the J call may be wrong. The CDR3 sequence is 15 residues long. Germline V gene lookup returns CDR1 SGHRS and CDR2 YFSETQ. The CDR3 region is CASSLAQGKWYEQYF. CDR3 DNA sequence: TGCGCCAGCAGCTTGGCCCAGGGAAAATGGTACGAGCAGTACTTC.

The genes are TRBV9 and TRBJ1-4, with TRBD1 matching over 7 bases. In germline, CDR1 is SGDLS, CDR2 YYNGEE. After removal of 3 bases from V and 8 bases from J, the junction contained 13 bases not matched to a gene. This CDR3 contains 16 residues. The CDR3 region has the DNA TGTGCCAGCAGCGCGACAGGGACGGGTCGAGGCGAAAAACTGTTTTTT. This translates into CASSATGTGRGEKLFF.

This clonotype was counted a few times. The chain carries TRBV2 and TRBJ2-5, with 7 bases that match TRBD2. J lost 2 bases, V lost 8 bases, and 5 bases had no gene match. Germline values: CDR1 SNHLY, CDR2 FYNNEI. CDR3 length equals 13 residues. DNA of the CDR3: TGTGCCAGCGCGGGACTATTTCAAGAGACCCAGTACTTC. This gives the protein CASAGLFQETQYF.

The chain carries TRBV20-1 and TRBJ2-1; D uncertain. CDR1 and CDR2 (germline): DFQATT, SNEGSKA (reference sequence). V lost 5 bases, J lost 8 bases, and 16 bases lay in between. The CDR3 runs 13 residues. DNA of the CDR3: TGCAGTGCTGACCATCGTGGGGTCTATGAGCAGTTCTTC. Translating it yields CSADHRGVYEQFF.

The chain couples TRBV6-5 to TRBJ2-7; D might be TRBD1 or TRBD2, each matching 5 bases. Germline assignment: CDR1 MNHEY and CDR2 SVGAGI. V was shortened by 5 bases and J by 0 bases, with 11 bases between the two germline ends. CDR3 length equals 14 residues. The CDR3 protein is CASSGLGRSYEQYF. The CDR3 DNA reads TGTGCCAGCAGTGGCCTGGGACGCTCCTACGAGCAGTACTTC.

A few counts support this clonotype. The chain uses TRBV3-1 and TRBJ1-2; no clear D. The germline CDR1 and CDR2 sequences are LGHDT and YNNKEL (reference sequence). Trimming removed 2 bases at V and 2 bases at J, with 12 bases between. This CDR3 comprises 15 residues. CDR3 in DNA: TGTGCCAGCAGCCAATTGAGGGTAGGAAACTATGGCTACACCTTC. Translating gives CASSQLRVGNYGYTF.

This clonotype has more than one count but fewer than ten. The chain recombines TRBV28 with TRBJ1-2; 8 bases align to TRBD1. After removal of 5 bases from V and 3 bases from J, the junction contained 14 bases not matched to a gene. Germline-derived CDR1 and CDR2 are MDHEN and SYDVKM. This CDR3 region has 17 residues. Here the CDR3 DNA reads TGTGCCAGCAGTCCCCGGGACAGGTTGGGGACAGACTATGGCTACACCTTC. Its protein product is CASSPRDRLGTDYGYTF.

This clonotype has more than one count but fewer than ten. The J gene is TRBJ2-7, the V gene TRBV29-1; TRBD1 matches 9 bases. The CDR3 loop spans 13 amino acids. J gave up 3 bases and V 6 bases, and 6 bases lay outside the gene matches. Germline V gene sequence: CDR1 SQVTM, CDR2 ANQGSEA. The CDR3 DNA is TGCAGCGTGGGGGACAGGGCGCTCTACGAGCAGTACTTC. Amino acid sequence: CSVGDRALYEQYF.

The rearrangement joins TRBV29-1 to TRBJ2-7, with D unresolved. V gave up 4 bases and J gave up 5 bases, with 15 bases separating them. The germline CDR1 and CDR2 sequences are SQVTM and ANQGSEA. The CDR3 contains 13 residues. Here the CDR3 reads CSVVARIKDEQYF. The CDR3 DNA is TGCAGCGTTGTGGCGCGTATTAAGGACGAGCAGTACTTC.